The clone carrying this T cell receptor (beta chain) was observed a handful of times. Germline V gene lookup returns CDR1 MNHEY and CDR2 SVGAGI. Trimming removed 7 bases at V and 0 bases at J, with 12 bases between. The length of the CDR3 is 14 residues. These data belong to a study of blood T cell repertoires in COVID-19. Study in general: Both acute and convalescent COVID-19 samples were obtained from the United States, Italy and Spain. In each case, the material was cDNA or gDNA derived from T cells, B-cell-depleted T cells, or PBMCs.

Under the authors' procedure: Reference gene primer amplification yielded estimated nucleated cell counts. Sequencing used immunoSEQ multiplex PCR; TCRdb keeps in-frame clones, though not all of them. V, J and clone size are taken as reported in that table, and D and trimming were inferred from the DNA itself. This table has 200,000 to 300,000 clones, 70% to 90% appearing once. Sequenced material: peripheral blood. The V and J genes are TRBV6-5 and TRBJ1-1, with D possibly TRBD1 on 6 matching bases. The receptor was isolated from a man aged 25 to 40 with active or convalescent COVID-19. Here the CDR3 DNA reads TGTGCCAGCAATCCACAGGGTATGAACACTGAAGCTTTCTTT. It encodes CASNPQGMNTEAFF.